These T cell receptor beta chains were read from a single sample in a study of Graves' ophthalmopathy and Graves' hyperthyroidism. Using its own MiXCR run on the multiplex PCR reads, TCRdb lists one record per CDR3 protein. The sample lists about 660,000 distinct CDR3 sequences, about two fifths occurring once. Sequencing was performed on peripheral blood. The receptors were sampled from an adult man with Graves' ophthalmopathy. CDR3s include the opening cysteine and the closing phenylalanine or tryptophan. Fields, in order: clone size, V gene, J gene, D gene, CDR3 length, CDR3 protein, CDR3 DNA. The D gene is left open where the match is weak. Rows give clone size only sometimes, using once, few, many, or a class for an expanded clone.

clone size: -; V gene: TRBV12-3/TRBV12-4; J gene: TRBJ1-2; D gene: -; CDR3 length: 14; CDR3 protein: CASSLNSPNYGYTF; CDR3 DNA: TGTGCCAGCAGTTTGAACAGCCCTAACTATGGCTACACCTTC
clone size: -; V gene: TRBV29-1; J gene: TRBJ2-3; D gene: TRBD2; CDR3 length: 13; CDR3 protein: CSLAGGGADTQYF; CDR3 DNA: TGCAGCTTGGCCGGCGGGGGGGCAGATACGCAGTATTTT
clone size: -; V gene: TRBV19; J gene: TRBJ1-1; D gene: -; CDR3 length: 17; CDR3 protein: CAWSVGTRLNMNTEAFF; CDR3 DNA: TGTGCCTGGAGTGTGGGGACCAGACTGAACATGAACACTGAAGCTTTCTTT
clone size: -; V gene: TRBV12-3/TRBV12-4; J gene: TRBJ1-5; D gene: -; CDR3 length: 14; CDR3 protein: CASSETGSNQPQQF; CDR3 DNA: TGTGCCAGCAGCGAAACGGGTAGCAATCAGCCCCAGCAATTT
clone size: many; V gene: TRBV24-1; J gene: TRBJ1-2; D gene: -; CDR3 length: 14; CDR3 protein: CATSDSTQDRGYTF; CDR3 DNA: TGTGCCACCAGTGATTCCACCCAGGACCGTGGCTACACCTTC
clone size: -; V gene: TRBV14; J gene: TRBJ2-7; D gene: -; CDR3 length: 12; CDR3 protein: CASSQEGSEQYF; CDR3 DNA: TGTGCCAGCAGCCAAGAGGGTTCCGAGCAGTACTTC
clone size: once; V gene: TRBV29-1; J gene: TRBJ1-1; D gene: -; CDR3 length: 11; CDR3 protein: CSVDSGDRAFF; CDR3 DNA: TGCAGCGTTGATTCGGGGGATCGAGCTTTCTTT
clone size: -; V gene: TRBV19; J gene: TRBJ2-3; D gene: -; CDR3 length: 12; CDR3 protein: CASRSVSDTQYF; CDR3 DNA: TGTGCCAGTAGGAGCGTCTCAGATACGCAGTATTTT
clone size: -; V gene: TRBV7-9; J gene: TRBJ2-6; D gene: TRBD2; CDR3 length: 18; CDR3 protein: CASSPHPGGGPGANVLTF; CDR3 DNA: TGTGCCAGCAGCCCGCATCCCGGGGGGGGTCCTGGGGCCAACGTCCTGACTTTC
clone size: -; V gene: TRBV10-3; J gene: TRBJ2-7; D gene: -; CDR3 length: 11; CDR3 protein: CAISVGGQTNF; CDR3 DNA: TGTGCCATCAGTGTTGGGGGGCAAACGAACTTC
clone size: -; V gene: TRBV7-9; J gene: TRBJ2-6; D gene: -; CDR3 length: 18; CDR3 protein: CASSLAHDYSSGANVLTF; CDR3 DNA: TGTGCCAGCAGCTTAGCCCATGACTATTCATCTGGGGCCAACGTCCTGACCTTC
clone size: -; V gene: TRBV2; J gene: TRBJ1-1; D gene: -; CDR3 length: 15; CDR3 protein: CASSSFREVNTEAFF; CDR3 DNA: TGTGCCAGCTCTAGCTTCCGAGAGGTAAACACTGAAGCTTTCTTT
clone size: many; V gene: TRBV2; J gene: TRBJ1-1; D gene: -; CDR3 length: 13; CDR3 protein: CASSERGVTEAFF; CDR3 DNA: TGTGCCAGCAGTGAAAGAGGGGTTACTGAAGCTTTCTTT
clone size: many; V gene: TRBV19; J gene: TRBJ2-7; D gene: TRBD1; CDR3 length: 15; CDR3 protein: CASSIAQGVAYEQYF; CDR3 DNA: TGTGCCAGTAGTATAGCGCAGGGGGTCGCCTACGAGCAGTACTTC
clone size: -; V gene: TRBV6-6; J gene: TRBJ2-2; D gene: -; CDR3 length: 17; CDR3 protein: CASSPRRSAGNTGELFF; CDR3 DNA: TGTGCCAGCAGTCCCCGGAGATCAGCGGGCAACACCGGGGAGCTGTTTTTT
clone size: few; V gene: TRBV20-1; J gene: TRBJ2-5; D gene: TRBD2; CDR3 length: 17; CDR3 protein: CSAQAYGTSGNQETQYF; CDR3 DNA: TGCAGTGCTCAAGCCTACGGGACTAGCGGGAATCAAGAGACCCAGTACTTC
clone size: few; V gene: TRBV27; J gene: TRBJ1-6; D gene: -; CDR3 length: 15; CDR3 protein: CASSPTPGGNSPLHF; CDR3 DNA: TGTGCCAGCAGTCCCACACCCGGTGGCAATTCACCCCTCCACTTT
clone size: few; V gene: TRBV20-1; J gene: TRBJ1-1; D gene: TRBD1; CDR3 length: 15; CDR3 protein: CSARDTYRGDTEAFF; CDR3 DNA: TGCAGTGCTAGAGATACTTACAGGGGTGACACTGAAGCTTTCTTT
clone size: -; V gene: TRBV7-6; J gene: TRBJ2-3; D gene: -; CDR3 length: 12; CDR3 protein: CASSSHTDTQYF; CDR3 DNA: TGTGCCAGCAGCTCCCATACAGATACGCAGTATTTT
clone size: -; V gene: TRBV20-1; J gene: TRBJ2-6; D gene: -; CDR3 length: 12; CDR3 protein: CSAQDATYVLTF; CDR3 DNA: TGCAGTGCCCAGGACGCAACCTACGTCCTGACTTTC
clone size: few; V gene: TRBV5-1; J gene: TRBJ2-5; D gene: TRBD1; CDR3 length: 16; CDR3 protein: CASSLGTGGLGETQYF; CDR3 DNA: TGCGCCAGCAGCTTGGGGACAGGGGGCTTGGGAGAGACCCAGTACTTC
clone size: -; V gene: TRBV2; J gene: TRBJ1-6; D gene: TRBD1; CDR3 length: 15; CDR3 protein: CASSQGVGQPPALHF; CDR3 DNA: TGTGCCAGCAGTCAGGGGGTGGGACAGCCCCCGGCCCTCCACTTT
clone size: many; V gene: TRBV12-3/TRBV12-4; J gene: TRBJ1-2; D gene: TRBD1; CDR3 length: 14; CDR3 protein: CASSSQTGGYGYTF; CDR3 DNA: TGTGCCAGCAGTTCACAGACAGGGGGATATGGCTACACCTTC
clone size: many; V gene: TRBV24-1; J gene: TRBJ2-5; D gene: TRBD1; CDR3 length: 15; CDR3 protein: CATSVSDRAWETQYF; CDR3 DNA: TGTGCCACCAGTGTTTCGGACAGGGCGTGGGAGACCCAGTACTTC
clone size: many; V gene: TRBV6-6; J gene: TRBJ2-7; D gene: TRBD1; CDR3 length: 14; CDR3 protein: CASSYGDSSYEQYF; CDR3 DNA: TGTGCCAGCAGTTACGGGGACAGCTCCTACGAGCAGTACTTC